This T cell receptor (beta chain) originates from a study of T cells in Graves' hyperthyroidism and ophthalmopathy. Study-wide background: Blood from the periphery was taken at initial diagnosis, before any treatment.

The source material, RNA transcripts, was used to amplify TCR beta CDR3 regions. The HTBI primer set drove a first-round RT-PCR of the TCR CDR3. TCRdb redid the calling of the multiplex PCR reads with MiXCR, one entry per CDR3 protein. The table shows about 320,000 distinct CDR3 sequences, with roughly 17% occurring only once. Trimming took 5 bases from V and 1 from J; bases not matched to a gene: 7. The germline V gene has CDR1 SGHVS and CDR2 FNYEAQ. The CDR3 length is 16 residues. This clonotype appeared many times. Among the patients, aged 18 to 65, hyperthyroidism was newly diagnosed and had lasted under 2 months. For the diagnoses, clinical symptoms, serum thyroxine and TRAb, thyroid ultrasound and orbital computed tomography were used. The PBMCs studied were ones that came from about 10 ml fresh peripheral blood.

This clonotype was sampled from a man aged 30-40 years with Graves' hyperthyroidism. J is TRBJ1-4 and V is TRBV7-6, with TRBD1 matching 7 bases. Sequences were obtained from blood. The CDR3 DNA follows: TGTGCCAGCAGCGTGACAGGGTTGGGAACTAATGAAAAACTGTTTTTT. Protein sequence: CASSVTGLGTNEKLFF.